The rows below give T cell receptor beta chains drawn from one sample of a study of blood T cell repertoires in COVID-19. The data were produced by immunoSEQ multiplex PCR, yet TCRdb's version contains in-frame clones alone and is incomplete. The profile shows 95,000 to 100,000 clones, approximately 92% of them singletons. The sample taken for sequencing was peripheral blood. The source is a man in his forties or fifties with active COVID-19. CDR3s include the opening cysteine and the closing phenylalanine or tryptophan. The size of a clone is reported for some rows only, either as once, few or many, or as a class for expanded clones.

>TRBJ1-1|TRBV6-5|NA
CASSYRDRATEAFF
>TRBJ1-6|TRBV16|NA
CASSHYDRVMNSPLHF
>TRBJ2-5|TRBV5-6|once
CASSYDWPQETQYF
>TRBJ2-7|TRBV25-1|NA
CASSESGGSYEQYF
>TRBJ1-2|TRBV12-3/TRBV12-4|NA
CASSLEGSFGYTF
>TRBJ2-7|TRBV6-5|once
CASSYPPYEQYF
>TRBJ2-6|TRBV12-2|NA
CASRAPPYASGSELVPGANVLTF
>TRBJ2-3|TRBV7-9|NA
CASAAHSTDTQYF
>TRBJ1-6|TRBV28|NA
CASRGGSSPLHF
>TRBJ1-4|TRBV7-2|NA
CASSISDEKLFF
>TRBJ1-3|TRBV27|NA
CASSPRPTGDGNTIYF
>TRBJ1-3|TRBV19|few
CASSNDRGPGNTIYF
>TRBJ2-2|TRBV11-3|once
CASSFSSLNTGELFF
>TRBJ2-5|TRBV19|NA
CASSIAGRKKTQYF
>TRBJ1-2|TRBV24-1|NA
CATSDSSGLYGYTF
>TRBJ1-1|TRBV27|NA
CASRTGGTEAFF
>TRBJ2-1|TRBV7-3|NA
CASSLDRGYNEQFF
>TRBJ2-6|TRBV28|NA
CASSSTIQGRGANVLTF
>TRBJ1-5|TRBV28|once
CASPPGREGGNQPQHF
>TRBJ1-2|TRBV10-2|few
CASSEAGQPYGYTF
>TRBJ2-5|TRBV7-9|NA
CASSLVSGRRETQYF
>TRBJ2-2|TRBV9|NA
CASSVADTGELFF
>TRBJ1-4|TRBV6-6|NA
CASGSVLATNEKLFF
>TRBJ2-1|TRBV5-1|NA
CASSSWTGGYNEQFF
>TRBJ1-1|TRBV30|once
CAWRKLNTEAFF
>TRBJ1-1|TRBV6-4|NA
CASSDSSRVEAFF
>TRBJ1-1|TRBV28|NA
CASWAPTGMNTEAFF
>TRBJ1-3|TRBV7-9|NA
CASSLGRDLVSGNTIYF
>TRBJ2-3|TRBV21-1|NA
CASSAELAGVGGTQYF
>TRBJ1-2|TRBV5-6|NA
CASSLENRGSGYTF
>TRBJ2-5|TRBV11-2|NA
CASSPGHGGTNQETQYF
>TRBJ1-6|TRBV3-1/TRBV3-2|NA
CASSQVDRGSNSPLHF
>TRBJ1-2|TRBV27|NA
CASSPTGGGVYGYTF